Listed below are T cell receptor beta chains from one sample, sequenced in a study of regulatory T cells in long-lasting Graves disease. TCRdb re-derived calls from the multiplex PCR reads in MiXCR, one entry per CDR3 protein. The profile shows 350,000 to 500,000 distinct CDR3 sequences, 12% to 15% of them singletons. The sample also formed part of further work on T cells in Graves' hyperthyroidism and ophthalmopathy.

Sequencing used peripheral blood mononuclear cells (PBMCs), obtained at new diagnosis, from a patient treated with antithyroid drugs. The receptors stem from a woman aged 45-65 years with Graves disease. The CDR3 runs from the conserved cysteine through the conserved F or W. D genes are given only for firm matches. Not all rows give a size; the values are once, few, many and, for expanded clones, a class.

TRBD2	TRBV7-3	NA	TRBJ2-2	TGTGCCAGCAGCCCGAGGGGCGGGAGGACGAACACCGGGGAGCTGTTTTTT	CASSPRGGRTNTGELFF
TRBD2	TRBV13	few	TRBJ2-2	TGTGCCAGCAGACCTCCTCGGGGGGCCGGGGAGCTGTTTTTT	CASRPPRGAGELFF
TRBD1	TRBV7-2	many	TRBJ2-7	TGTGCCAGCAGCTTATCTACAGGGGTATCCTACGAGCAGTACTTC	CASSLSTGVSYEQYF
TRBD2	TRBV10-3	NA	TRBJ2-3	TGTGCCATCAGTGAGTCGGGAGCGGGACCCTTCACAGATACGCAGTATTTT	CAISESGAGPFTDTQYF
NA	TRBV30	many	TRBJ1-1	TGTGCCTGGAACACAGGGCAATATGAAGCTTTCTTT	CAWNTGQYEAFF
NA	TRBV20-1	many	TRBJ2-5	TGCAGTGCCCAAGGGACAGGGATTGTAGCGGGAGGCCAAGAGACCCAGTACTTC	CSAQGTGIVAGGQETQYF
TRBD2	TRBV6-2/TRBV6-3	NA	TRBJ2-7	TGTGCCAGCAGGGAGGGACTAGCGAGATCCTACGAGCAGTACTTC	CASREGLARSYEQYF
NA	TRBV5-1	few	TRBJ1-2	TGCGCCAGCAGCAGGGACCGCGATGGCTACACCTTC	CASSRDRDGYTF
TRBD2	TRBV2	NA	TRBJ2-3	TGTGCCAGCAGTGTGGGCGGGAGCCCCGCAGATACGCAGTATTTT	CASSVGGSPADTQYF
TRBD1	TRBV4-2	NA	TRBJ2-5	TGTGCCAGCAGCCAAGAATCCCTACAGGGGCCGGGAGAGACCCAGTACTTC	CASSQESLQGPGETQYF
NA	TRBV5-1	many	TRBJ2-7	TGCGCCAGCAGCTTGTCGAGACAGAACTACGAGCAGTACTTC	CASSLSRQNYEQYF
TRBD1	TRBV28	many	TRBJ2-7	TGTGCCAGCAGTCACGGGACAGGGGAAAACGAGCAGTACTTC	CASSHGTGENEQYF
NA	TRBV12-3/TRBV12-4	many	TRBJ2-2	TGTGCCAGCAGTCTTAGGGTGGTCGAGAACACCGGGGAGCTGTTTTTT	CASSLRVVENTGELFF
TRBD2	TRBV29-1	few	TRBJ2-3	TGCAGCCTTTGGGGGGGAAGCGGAAAGGGAGATACGCAGTATTTT	CSLWGGSGKGDTQYF
TRBD1	TRBV18	many	TRBJ1-2	TGTGCCAGCTCCCCCGGGACAGGAGAAGATGGCTACACCTTC	CASSPGTGEDGYTF
NA	TRBV19	NA	TRBJ1-5	TGTGCCAGTAGTTTCCAGGGAAATAGCAATCAGCCCCAGCATTTT	CASSFQGNSNQPQHF
NA	TRBV28	few	TRBJ1-2	TGTGCCAGCATTCCGGGGCTGGCGGGCTATGGCTACACCTTC	CASIPGLAGYGYTF
TRBD1	TRBV5-1	NA	TRBJ1-2	TGCGCCAGCAGCTTCCTAGGACAGGATGGCTACACCTTC	CASSFLGQDGYTF
NA	TRBV5-6	few	TRBJ1-1	TGTGCCAGCAGCTTCGGGTTTTACACTGAAGCTTTCTTT	CASSFGFYTEAFF
TRBD2	TRBV4-1	NA	TRBJ2-7	TGCGCCAGCAGCCGCCAAGCCCGCCTAGCGGGCAGCTCCTACGAGCAGTACTTC	CASSRQARLAGSSYEQYF
NA	TRBV28	many	TRBJ2-3	TGTGCCAGCAGAGGACAGAAGGGGCAAGATACGCAGTATTTT	CASRGQKGQDTQYF
TRBD1	TRBV7-9	NA	TRBJ1-2	TGTGCCAGCAGCTTAGCCACAGGGGACGGTGGCTACACCTTC	CASSLATGDGGYTF
TRBD2	TRBV20-1	NA	TRBJ2-2	TGCAGTGTTCCGAGCGGGAGGGCCAACACCGGGGAGCTGTTTTTT	CSVPSGRANTGELFF
TRBD1	TRBV7-2	few	TRBJ2-7	TGTGCCAGCAGCTTACGGACAGGGGACTCCTACGAGCAGTACTTC	CASSLRTGDSYEQYF
NA	TRBV6-1	few	TRBJ2-1	TGTGCCAGCAGGCCGGGGGAGGCAGGTGCCTCCTACAATGAGCAGTTCTTC	CASRPGEAGASYNEQFF
NA	TRBV20-1	few	TRBJ1-2	TGCAGTGCTAAGACTTATGGCTACACCTTC	CSAKTYGYTF
NA	TRBV3-1	many	TRBJ2-3	TGTGCCAGCAGCCGTGGGAGCACAGATACGCAGTATTTT	CASSRGSTDTQYF
NA	TRBV4-1	NA	TRBJ1-5	TGCGCCAGCAGCCCCGGCTCGACTCAGCCCCAGCATTTT	CASSPGSTQPQHF
TRBD2	TRBV7-2	few	TRBJ2-2	TGTGCCAGCAAAATGGCGGGAGGACTCACCGGGGAGCTGTTTTTT	CASKMAGGLTGELFF
TRBD2	TRBV6-5	many	TRBJ2-1	TGTGCCAGCAGTTACAAACAATTAGGACTAGCGGGAGGGGCAAATGAGCAGTTCTTC	CASSYKQLGLAGGANEQFF
NA	TRBV7-9	NA	TRBJ2-6	TGCGCCAGCAGCCCGGGAAACTCTGGGGCCAACGTCCTGACTTTC	CASSPGNSGANVLTF
NA	TRBV2	NA	TRBJ2-7	TGTGCCAGCAGCCCGAGGGGGGGACTTTCCTACGAGCAGTACTTC	CASSPRGGLSYEQYF
TRBD1	TRBV27	many	TRBJ1-1	TGTGCCAGCAGTTTACAGGACAGGGGAGCCGACACTGAAGCTTTCTTT	CASSLQDRGADTEAFF
NA	TRBV29-1	NA	TRBJ2-1	TGCAGCGTCACCCCCGGGACACGGACATACAATGAGCAGTTCTTC	CSVTPGTRTYNEQFF
TRBD1	TRBV30	many	TRBJ2-7	TGTGCCTGGAGACCGACAGGGAAAAGCTACGAGCAGTACTTC	CAWRPTGKSYEQYF
NA	TRBV7-2	many	TRBJ2-5	TGTGCCAGCAGCATACCCCCGGGCAGGGGCCAAGAGACCCAGTACTTC	CASSIPPGRGQETQYF
TRBD2	TRBV28	many	TRBJ2-1	TGTGCCAGCAGTTCCTTAGCGGGAGCTAGGTACAATGAGCAGTTCTTC	CASSSLAGARYNEQFF
TRBD1	TRBV5-1	NA	TRBJ1-2	TGCGCCAGCAGCTTCGGCCCGGGACAGGCTGGCTACACCTTC	CASSFGPGQAGYTF
TRBD2	TRBV28	many	TRBJ2-1	TGTGCCAGCAGTTTTCCCCGAGCCCCAAGCGGGATAGTTTACAATGAGCAGTTCTTC	CASSFPRAPSGIVYNEQFF
NA	TRBV28	NA	TRBJ2-4	TGTGCCAGCAGAAACAGGGTCGCCGCCAAAAACATTCAGTACTTC	CASRNRVAAKNIQYF
NA	TRBV4-1	few	TRBJ2-2	TGCGCCAGCAGCCAACAGTGGGGGATCGGGGAGCTGTTTTTT	CASSQQWGIGELFF
NA	TRBV3-1	many	TRBJ1-4	TGTGCCAGCAGCCAAGATTGGCCAGCCGGTAGTCGTGAAAAACTGTTTTTT	CASSQDWPAGSREKLFF
NA	TRBV4-1	NA	TRBJ2-1	TGCGCCAGCAGCCAACTTCTAACGTCGACCTACAATGAGCAGTTCTTC	CASSQLLTSTYNEQFF
NA	TRBV6-1	few	TRBJ1-2	TGTGCCAGCAGTATCCCAGGCGCCCACTATGGCTACACCTTC	CASSIPGAHYGYTF
NA	TRBV12-3/TRBV12-4	many	TRBJ2-2	TGTGCCAGCAGTTTTACCGGCAGAGGGAACACCGGGGAGCTGTTTTTT	CASSFTGRGNTGELFF
TRBD1	TRBV7-7	few	TRBJ2-3	TGTGCTAGCAGCCTACAGGGGAGAGACACAGATACGCAGTATTTT	CASSLQGRDTDTQYF
NA	TRBV18	NA	TRBJ2-1	TGTGCCAGCTCACCAGGTGGGCAGGGCACCAACGACGCGAACGTGAATGAGCAGTTCTTC	CASSPGGQGTNDANVNEQFF
TRBD2	TRBV20-1	many	TRBJ2-7	TGCAGTGCTAGGACTAGCGGGAACTCCTACGAGCAGTACTTC	CSARTSGNSYEQYF
TRBD2	TRBV2	many	TRBJ2-7	TGTGCCAGCATCGGGACTAGCGGGAGTCCACCCCCCTACGAGCAGTACTTC	CASIGTSGSPPPYEQYF
NA	TRBV7-2	NA	TRBJ1-1	TGTGCCAGCAGCCTTAACGGCAGGGTAAGGTCGGCTTTCTTT	CASSLNGRVRSAFF
NA	TRBV2	many	TRBJ1-5	TGTGCCAGCAGTGAATACGGGGCACCCCAGCATTTT	CASSEYGAPQHF
TRBD2	TRBV27	NA	TRBJ2-7	TGTGCCAACACCTCGGGGGGCTACGAGCAGTACTTC	CANTSGGYEQYF
NA	TRBV28	many	TRBJ1-1	TGTGCCAGCAGGATAGACGGGAACACTGAAGCTTTCTTT	CASRIDGNTEAFF
TRBD1	TRBV20-1	NA	TRBJ1-5	TGCAGTGCTAGAGAAACCGGGACAGGCCTCATCGGGCCCCAGCATTTT	CSARETGTGLIGPQHF
NA	TRBV28	NA	TRBJ2-1	TGTGCCAGCAGTTTTTCCGTCTCAGCTTCGGATGAGCAGTTCTTC	CASSFSVSASDEQFF